This T cell receptor (beta chain) was identified in a study of a mutant IDH1 vaccine in newly diagnosed glioma. Turning to the study itself: Beforehand, treatment had been radiotherapy, temozolomide, or both; the majority received both.

The V and J ends lost 2 bases and 1 base respectively, with 6 bases between them. CDR1 is SNHLY, CDR2 FYNNEI, per germline. This CDR3 contains 15 residues. The study's findings and limits: Vaccine-induced responses were seen in approximately 92% of patients, spanning several MHC alleles.

The method was immunoSEQ multiplex PCR; TCRdb's version includes in-frame clones alone and lacks a portion of them. The sample includes 9,500 to 12,000 clones, 81% of them seen just once. As to time point: week 47, end of study. Vaccine doses each comprised 300 ug of mutant IDH1 20-mer peptide, with topical imiquimod. On this clone: Its specificity is not known.

The sample was PBMCs, taken from a glioma patient whose treatment included an IDH1 peptide vaccine. V and J are TRBV2 and TRBJ2-6, with a tentative D call TRBD1 (5 bases). This clonotype originated in a man aged 30 to 39 with glioma. The DNA of the CDR3 is TGTGCCAGCAGTGAACAGGGTTCTGGGGCCAACGTCCTGACTTTC. Protein product: CASSEQGSGANVLTF.